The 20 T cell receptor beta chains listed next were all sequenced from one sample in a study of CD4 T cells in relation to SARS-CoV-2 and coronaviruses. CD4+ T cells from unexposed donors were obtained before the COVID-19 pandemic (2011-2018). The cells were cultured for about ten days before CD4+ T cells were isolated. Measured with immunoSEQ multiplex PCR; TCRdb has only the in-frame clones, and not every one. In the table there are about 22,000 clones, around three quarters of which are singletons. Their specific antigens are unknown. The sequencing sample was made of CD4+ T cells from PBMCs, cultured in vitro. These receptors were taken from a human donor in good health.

CDR3 loop: CASSPMGARVGDEQYF. Here the CDR3 DNA reads TGTGCCAGCTCACCTATGGGGGCCCGGGTCGGGGACGAGCAGTACTTC. The rearrangement uses TRBV18 and TRBJ2-7, with D perhaps matching TRBD1 (6 bases). The CDR3 is made up of 16 amino acids. CDR1 and CDR2 (germline): KGHSH, LQKENI. V dropped 3 bases and J dropped 5 bases, with 20 bases sitting between them. Full variable domain (outside the CDR3, taken from reference TRBV18 and TRBJ2-7): NAGVMQNPRHLVRRRGQEARLRCSPMKGHSHVYWYRQLPEEGLKFMVYLQKENIIDESGMPKERFSAEFPKEGPSILRIQQVVRGDSAAYFCASSPMGARVGDEQYFGPGTRLTVT.

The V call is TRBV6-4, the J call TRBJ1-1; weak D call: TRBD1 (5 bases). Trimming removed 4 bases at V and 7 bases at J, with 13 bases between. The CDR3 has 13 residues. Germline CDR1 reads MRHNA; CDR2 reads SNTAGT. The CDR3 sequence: CASSVRDGLEAFF. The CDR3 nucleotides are TGTGCCAGCAGTGTCCGGGACGGACTTGAAGCTTTCTTT.

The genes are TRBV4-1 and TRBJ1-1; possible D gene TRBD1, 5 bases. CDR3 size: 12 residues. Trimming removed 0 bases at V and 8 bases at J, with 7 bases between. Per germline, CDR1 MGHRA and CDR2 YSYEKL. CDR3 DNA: TGCGCCAGCAGCCAAGAAGGGGTAGAAGCTTTCTTT. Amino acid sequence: CASSQEGVEAFF.

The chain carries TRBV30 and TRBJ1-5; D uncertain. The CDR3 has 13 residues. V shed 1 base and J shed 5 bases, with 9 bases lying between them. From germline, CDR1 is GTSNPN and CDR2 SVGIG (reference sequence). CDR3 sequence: CAWSEEYHQPQHF. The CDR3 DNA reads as TGTGCCTGGAGTGAGGAGTACCATCAGCCCCAGCATTTT.

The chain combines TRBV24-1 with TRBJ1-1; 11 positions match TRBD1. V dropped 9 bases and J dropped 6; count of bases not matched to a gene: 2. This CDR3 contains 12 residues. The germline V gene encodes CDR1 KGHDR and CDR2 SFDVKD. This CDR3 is CATRDRGSEAFF. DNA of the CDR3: TGTGCCACCCGGGACAGGGGGTCTGAAGCTTTCTTT.

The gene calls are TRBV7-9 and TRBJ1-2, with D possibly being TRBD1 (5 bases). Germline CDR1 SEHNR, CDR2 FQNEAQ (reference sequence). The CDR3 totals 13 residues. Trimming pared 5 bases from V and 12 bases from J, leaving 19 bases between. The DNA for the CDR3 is TGTGCCAGCAGCAGTTATAACCGGGACCGGGACACCTTC. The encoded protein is CASSSYNRDRDTF. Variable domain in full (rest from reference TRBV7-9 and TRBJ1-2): DTGVSQNPRHKITKRGQNVTFRCDPISEHNRLYWYRQTLGQGPEFLTYFQNEAQLEKSRLLSDRFSAERPKGSFSTLEIQRTEQGDSAMYLCASSSYNRDRDTFGSGTRLTVV.

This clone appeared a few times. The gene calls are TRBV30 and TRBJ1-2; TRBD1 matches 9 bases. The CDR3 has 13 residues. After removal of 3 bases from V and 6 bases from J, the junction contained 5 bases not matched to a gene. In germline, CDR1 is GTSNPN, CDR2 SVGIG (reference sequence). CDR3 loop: CAWSGQGFDGYTF. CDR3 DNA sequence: TGTGCCTGGAGCGGACAGGGGTTCGATGGCTACACCTTC.

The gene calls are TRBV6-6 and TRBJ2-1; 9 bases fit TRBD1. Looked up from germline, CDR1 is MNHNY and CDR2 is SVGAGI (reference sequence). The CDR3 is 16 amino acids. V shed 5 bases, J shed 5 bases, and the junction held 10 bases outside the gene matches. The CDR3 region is CASSGEGRTGDNEQFF. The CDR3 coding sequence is TGTGCCAGCAGTGGCGAGGGGAGGACAGGGGACAATGAGCAGTTCTTC.

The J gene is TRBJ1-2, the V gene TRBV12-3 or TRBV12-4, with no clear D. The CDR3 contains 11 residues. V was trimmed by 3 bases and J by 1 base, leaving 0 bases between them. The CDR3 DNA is TGTGCCAGCAGTTTTAACTATGGCTACACCTTC. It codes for CASSFNYGYTF.

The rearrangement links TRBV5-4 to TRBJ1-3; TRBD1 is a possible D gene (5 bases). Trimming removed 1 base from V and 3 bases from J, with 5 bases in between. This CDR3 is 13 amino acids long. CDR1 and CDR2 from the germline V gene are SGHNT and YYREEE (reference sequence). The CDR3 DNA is TGTGCCAGCAGCTTGCAGGGTGGAAACACCATATATTTT. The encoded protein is CASSLQGGNTIYF.

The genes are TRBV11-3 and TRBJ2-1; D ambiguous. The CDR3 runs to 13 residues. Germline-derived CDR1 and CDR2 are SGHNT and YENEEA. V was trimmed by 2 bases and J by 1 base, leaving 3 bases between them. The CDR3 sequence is CASSLNSYNEQFF. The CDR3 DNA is TGTGCCAGCAGCTTAAATTCCTACAATGAGCAGTTCTTC.

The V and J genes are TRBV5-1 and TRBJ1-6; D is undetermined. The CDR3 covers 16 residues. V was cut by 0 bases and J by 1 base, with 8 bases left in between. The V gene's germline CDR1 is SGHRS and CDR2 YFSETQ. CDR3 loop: CASSLAGVSYNSPLHF. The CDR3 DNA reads TGCGCCAGCAGCTTGGCCGGGGTATCCTATAATTCACCCCTCCACTTT.

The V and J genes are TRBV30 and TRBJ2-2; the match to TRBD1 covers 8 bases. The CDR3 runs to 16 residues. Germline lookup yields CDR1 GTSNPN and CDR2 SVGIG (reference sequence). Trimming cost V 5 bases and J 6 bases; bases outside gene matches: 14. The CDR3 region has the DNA TGTGCCTGGGTCCGGATTCGACAGGGGCGGTCCGGGGAGCTGTTTTTT. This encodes CAWVRIRQGRSGELFF.

The CDR3 DNA reads TGTGCCAGCAGCGTAGCTGCGGGAGGGGGGCACTATGGCTACACCTTC. Translation gives CASSVAAGGGHYGYTF. The chain couples TRBV9 to TRBJ1-2, with D possibly TRBD1 on 6 matching bases. V was pared by 0 bases and J by 3 bases, with 15 bases between. This CDR3 region has 16 residues. Germline V CDR1 and CDR2: SGDLS, YYNGEE. Filled out from reference TRBV9 and TRBJ1-2, the complete variable domain reads DSGVTQTPKHLITATGQRVTLRCSPRSGDLSVYWYQQSLDQGLQFLIQYYNGEERAKGNILERFSAQQFPDLHSELNLSSLELGDSALYFCASSVAAGGGHYGYTFGSGTRLTVV.

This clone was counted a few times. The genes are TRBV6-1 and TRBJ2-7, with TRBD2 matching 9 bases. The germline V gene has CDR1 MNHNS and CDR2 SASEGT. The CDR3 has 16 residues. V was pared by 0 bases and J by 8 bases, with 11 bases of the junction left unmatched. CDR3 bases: TGTGCCAGCAGTGAAGCGGGGACTAGCTATGGGGTACAGCAGTACTTC. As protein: CASSEAGTSYGVQQYF.

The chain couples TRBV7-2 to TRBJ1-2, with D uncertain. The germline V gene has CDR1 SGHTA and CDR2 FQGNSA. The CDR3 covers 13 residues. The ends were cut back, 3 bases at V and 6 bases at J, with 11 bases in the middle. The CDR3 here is CASSFQVADGYTF. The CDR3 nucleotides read TGTGCCAGCAGCTTTCAGGTTGCGGATGGCTACACCTTC. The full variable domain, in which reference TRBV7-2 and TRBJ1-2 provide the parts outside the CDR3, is GAGVSQSPSNKVTEKGKDVELRCDPISGHTALYWYRQSLGQGLEFLIYFQGNSAPDKSGLPSDRFSAERTGGSVSTLTIQRTQQEDSAVYLCASSFQVADGYTFGSGTRLTVV.

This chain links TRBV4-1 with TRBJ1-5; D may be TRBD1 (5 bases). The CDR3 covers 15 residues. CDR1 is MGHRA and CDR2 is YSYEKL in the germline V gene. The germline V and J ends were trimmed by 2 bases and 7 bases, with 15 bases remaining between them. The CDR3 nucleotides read TGCGCCAGCAGCCAAAGGTGGGGGGGTAACCAGCCCCAGCATTTT. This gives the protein CASSQRWGGNQPQHF.

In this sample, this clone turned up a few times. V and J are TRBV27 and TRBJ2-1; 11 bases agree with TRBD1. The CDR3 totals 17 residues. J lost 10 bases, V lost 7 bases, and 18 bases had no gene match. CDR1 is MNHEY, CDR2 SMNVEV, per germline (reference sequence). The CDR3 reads CASTVGTGGLAVSEQFF. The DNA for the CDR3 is TGTGCCAGCACTGTCGGGACAGGGGGGCTAGCGGTCTCGGAGCAGTTCTTC.

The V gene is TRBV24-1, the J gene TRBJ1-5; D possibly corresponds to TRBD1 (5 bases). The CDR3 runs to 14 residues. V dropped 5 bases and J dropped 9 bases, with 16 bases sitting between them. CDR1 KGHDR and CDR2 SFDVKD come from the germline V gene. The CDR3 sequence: CATSGTKGSGPQHF. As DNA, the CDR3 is TGTGCCACCAGTGGCACGAAGGGGTCCGGGCCCCAGCATTTT.

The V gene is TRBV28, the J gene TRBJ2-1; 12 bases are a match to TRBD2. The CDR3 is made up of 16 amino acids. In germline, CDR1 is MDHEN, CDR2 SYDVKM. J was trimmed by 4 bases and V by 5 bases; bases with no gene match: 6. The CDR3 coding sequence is TGTGCCAGCAGTCCCCCGGGACTAGCGGGTTACAATGAGCAGTTCTTC. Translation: CASSPPGLAGYNEQFF.